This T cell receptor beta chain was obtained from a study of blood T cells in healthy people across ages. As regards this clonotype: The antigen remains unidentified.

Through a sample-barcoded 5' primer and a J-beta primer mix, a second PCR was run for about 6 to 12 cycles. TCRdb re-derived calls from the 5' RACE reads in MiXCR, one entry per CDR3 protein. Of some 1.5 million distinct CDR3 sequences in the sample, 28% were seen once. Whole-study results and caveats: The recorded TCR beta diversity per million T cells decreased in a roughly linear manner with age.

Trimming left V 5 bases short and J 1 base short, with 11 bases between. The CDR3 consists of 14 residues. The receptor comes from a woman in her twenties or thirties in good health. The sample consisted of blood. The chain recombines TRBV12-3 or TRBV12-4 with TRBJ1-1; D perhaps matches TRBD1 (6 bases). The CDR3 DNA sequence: TGTGCCAGCAGTCGGCACAGGGAGAACACTGAAGCTTTCTTT. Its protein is CASSRHRENTEAFF.